This T cell receptor (beta chain) was documented in a study of human T cells and chemical hapten exposure. This sample's time point: patch test 1, 2 weeks after DPC sensitization. Treatment indicated: therapeutic diphenylcyclopropenone sensitization with weekly scalp DPC. TCRdb independently ran MiXCR on the RACE reads; one entry per CDR3 protein. The sample consists of 180,000 or so distinct CDR3 sequences, about 22% of them appearing once. The CDR3 length is 14 residues. The trim removed 4 bases at V and 4 bases at J, leaving 6 bases unmatched. The germline V gene encodes CDR1 SGDLS and CDR2 YYNGEE. This clonotype was found a few times.

The sequence was collected from a woman aged 45-60 years with alopecia areata. Some clones in this sample may be carry-over from other donors' samples. This material consisted of whole blood, taken in connection with sensitization to the hapten diphenylcyclopropenone (DPC). The V call is TRBV9, the J call TRBJ2-7, with 9 bases lining up with TRBD1. CDR3 residues: CASSTGTGNYEQYF. In DNA form, the CDR3 reads TGTGCCAGCAGCACAGGGACAGGGAATTACGAGCAGTACTTC.